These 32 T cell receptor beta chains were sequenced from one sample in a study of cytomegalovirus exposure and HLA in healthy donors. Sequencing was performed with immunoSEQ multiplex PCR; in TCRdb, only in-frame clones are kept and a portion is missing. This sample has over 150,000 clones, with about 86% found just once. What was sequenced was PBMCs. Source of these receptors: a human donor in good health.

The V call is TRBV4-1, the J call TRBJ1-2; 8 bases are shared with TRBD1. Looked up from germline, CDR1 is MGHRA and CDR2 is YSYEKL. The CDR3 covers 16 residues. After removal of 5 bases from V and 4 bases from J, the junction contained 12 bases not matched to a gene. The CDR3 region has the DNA TGCGCCAGCAGCGCCCAATCGACAGGGGCCGGCTATGGCTACACCTTC. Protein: CASSAQSTGAGYGYTF.

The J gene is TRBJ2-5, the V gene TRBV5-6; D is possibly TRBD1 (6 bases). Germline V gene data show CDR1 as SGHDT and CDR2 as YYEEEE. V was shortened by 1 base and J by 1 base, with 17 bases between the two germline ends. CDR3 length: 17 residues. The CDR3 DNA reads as TGTGCCAGCAGCTTGTACCGAACCGGGACACTCCAAGAGACCCAGTACTTC. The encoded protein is CASSLYRTGTLQETQYF.

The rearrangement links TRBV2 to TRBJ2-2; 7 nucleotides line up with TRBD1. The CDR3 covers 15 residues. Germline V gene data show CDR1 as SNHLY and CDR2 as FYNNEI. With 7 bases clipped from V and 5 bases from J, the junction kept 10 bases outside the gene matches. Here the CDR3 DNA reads TGTGCCAGCAACCATCGGACAGGCTGGACCGGGGAGCTGTTTTTT. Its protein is CASNHRTGWTGELFF.

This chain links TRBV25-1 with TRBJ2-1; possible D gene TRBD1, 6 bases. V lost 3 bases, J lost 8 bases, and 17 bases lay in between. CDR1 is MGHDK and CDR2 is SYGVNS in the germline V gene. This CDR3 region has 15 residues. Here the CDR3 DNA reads TGTGCCAGCAGTGACCCAAACAGGGTAGTAGATGAGCAGTTCTTC. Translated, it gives CASSDPNRVVDEQFF.

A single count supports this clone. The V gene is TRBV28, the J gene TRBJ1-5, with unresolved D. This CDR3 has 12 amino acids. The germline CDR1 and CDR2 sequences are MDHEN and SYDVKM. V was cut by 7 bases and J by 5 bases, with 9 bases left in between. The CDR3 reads CASTPSYQPQHF. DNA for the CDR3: TGTGCCAGCACCCCGTCCTATCAGCCCCAGCATTTT. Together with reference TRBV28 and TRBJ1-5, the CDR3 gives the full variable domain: DVKVTQSSRYLVKRTGEKVFLECVQDMDHENMFWYRQDPGLGLRLIYFSYDVKMKEKGDIPEGYSVSREKKERFSLILESASTNQTSMYLCASTPSYQPQHFGDGTRLSIL.

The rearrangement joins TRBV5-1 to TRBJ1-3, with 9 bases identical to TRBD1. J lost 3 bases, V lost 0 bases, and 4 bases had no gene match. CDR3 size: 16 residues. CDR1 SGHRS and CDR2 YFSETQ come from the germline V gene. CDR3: CASSLGTGEYGNTIYF. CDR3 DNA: TGCGCCAGCAGCTTGGGGACAGGGGAATATGGAAACACCATATATTTT.

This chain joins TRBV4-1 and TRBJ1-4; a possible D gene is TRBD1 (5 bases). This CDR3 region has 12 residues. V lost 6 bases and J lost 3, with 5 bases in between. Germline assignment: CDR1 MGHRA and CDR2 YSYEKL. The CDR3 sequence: CASRGPNEKLFF. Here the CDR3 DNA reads TGCGCCAGCAGGGGGCCTAATGAAAAACTGTTTTTT.

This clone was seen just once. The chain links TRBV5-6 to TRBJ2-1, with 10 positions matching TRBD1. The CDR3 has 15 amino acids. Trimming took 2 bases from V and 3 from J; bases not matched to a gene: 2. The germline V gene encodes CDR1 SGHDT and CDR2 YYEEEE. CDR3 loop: CASSFGDRGYNEQFF. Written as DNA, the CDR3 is TGTGCCAGCAGCTTCGGGGACAGGGGCTACAATGAGCAGTTCTTC.

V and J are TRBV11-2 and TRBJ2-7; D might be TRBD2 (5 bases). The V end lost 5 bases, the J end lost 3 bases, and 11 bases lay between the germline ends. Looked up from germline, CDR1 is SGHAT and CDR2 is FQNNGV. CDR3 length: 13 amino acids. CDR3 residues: CASSNFRGYEQYF. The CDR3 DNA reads TGTGCCAGCAGCAACTTTCGGGGCTACGAGCAGTACTTC.

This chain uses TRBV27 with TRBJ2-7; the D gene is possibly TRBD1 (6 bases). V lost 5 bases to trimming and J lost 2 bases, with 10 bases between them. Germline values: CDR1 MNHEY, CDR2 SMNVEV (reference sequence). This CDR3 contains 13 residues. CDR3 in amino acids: CASSHGTTYEQYF. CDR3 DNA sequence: TGTGCCAGCAGTCACGGGACAACCTACGAGCAGTACTTC.

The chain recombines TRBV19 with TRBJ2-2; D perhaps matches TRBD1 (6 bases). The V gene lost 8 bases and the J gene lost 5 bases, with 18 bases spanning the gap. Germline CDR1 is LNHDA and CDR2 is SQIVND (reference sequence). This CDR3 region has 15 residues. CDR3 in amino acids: CASYPTGLVTGELFF. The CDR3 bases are TGTGCCAGTTACCCGACAGGTTTGGTAACCGGGGAGCTGTTTTTT.

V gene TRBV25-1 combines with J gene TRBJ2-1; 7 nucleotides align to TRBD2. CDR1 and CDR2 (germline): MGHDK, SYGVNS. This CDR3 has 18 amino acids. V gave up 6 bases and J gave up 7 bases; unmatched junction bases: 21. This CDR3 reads CASRSRRAGDIGLNEQFF. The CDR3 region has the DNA TGTGCCAGCAGGTCTCGCAGGGCGGGAGATATTGGTTTGAATGAGCAGTTCTTC.

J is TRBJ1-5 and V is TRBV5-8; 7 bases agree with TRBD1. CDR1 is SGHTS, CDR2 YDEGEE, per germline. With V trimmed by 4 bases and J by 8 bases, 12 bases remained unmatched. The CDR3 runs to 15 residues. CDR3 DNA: TGTGCCAGCAGCACCCACAGGGGCCCGGGGGAGCCCCAGCATTTT. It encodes CASSTHRGPGEPQHF.

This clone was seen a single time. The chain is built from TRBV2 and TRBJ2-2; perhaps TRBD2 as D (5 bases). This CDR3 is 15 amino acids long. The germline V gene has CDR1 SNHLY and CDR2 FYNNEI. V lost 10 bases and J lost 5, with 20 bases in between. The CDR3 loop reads CATTPTAKRTGELFF. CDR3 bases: TGTGCCACCACGCCGACCGCCAAGCGGACCGGGGAGCTGTTTTTT.

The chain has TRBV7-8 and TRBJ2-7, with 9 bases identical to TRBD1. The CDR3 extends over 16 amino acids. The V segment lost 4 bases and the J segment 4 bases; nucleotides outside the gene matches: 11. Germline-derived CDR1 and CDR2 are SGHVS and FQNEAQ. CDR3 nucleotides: TGTGCCAGCAGCTCGACATGGGACAGGGCAAAGTACGAGCAGTACTTC. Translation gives CASSSTWDRAKYEQYF.

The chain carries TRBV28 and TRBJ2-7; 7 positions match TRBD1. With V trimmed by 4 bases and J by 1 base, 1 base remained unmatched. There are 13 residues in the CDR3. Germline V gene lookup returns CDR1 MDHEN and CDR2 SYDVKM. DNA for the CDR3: TGTGCCAGCAGTTACAGGGGATCCTACGAGCAGTACTTC. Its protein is CASSYRGSYEQYF. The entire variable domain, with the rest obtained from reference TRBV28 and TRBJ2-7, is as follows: DVKVTQSSRYLVKRTGEKVFLECVQDMDHENMFWYRQDPGLGLRLIYFSYDVKMKEKGDIPEGYSVSREKKERFSLILESASTNQTSMYLCASSYRGSYEQYFGPGTRLTVT.

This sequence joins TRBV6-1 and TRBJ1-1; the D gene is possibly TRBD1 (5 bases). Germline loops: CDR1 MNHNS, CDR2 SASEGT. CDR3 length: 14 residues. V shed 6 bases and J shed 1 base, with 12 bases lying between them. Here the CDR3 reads CASRSLTANTEAFF. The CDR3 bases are TGTGCCAGCAGGTCGCTGACAGCGAACACTGAAGCTTTCTTT.

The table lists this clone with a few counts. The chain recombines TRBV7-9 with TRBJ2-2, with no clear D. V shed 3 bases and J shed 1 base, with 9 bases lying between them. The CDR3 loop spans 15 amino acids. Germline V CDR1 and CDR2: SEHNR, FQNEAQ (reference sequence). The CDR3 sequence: CASSFWAGNTGELFF. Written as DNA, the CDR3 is TGTGCCAGCAGCTTTTGGGCAGGGAACACCGGGGAGCTGTTTTTT.

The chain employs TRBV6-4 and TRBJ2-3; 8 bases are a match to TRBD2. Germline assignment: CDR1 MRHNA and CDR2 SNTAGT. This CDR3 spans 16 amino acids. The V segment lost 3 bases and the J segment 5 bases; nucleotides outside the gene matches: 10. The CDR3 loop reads CASSESGGRGGDTQYF. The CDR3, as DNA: TGTGCCAGCAGTGAGAGCGGGGGCCGTGGTGGAGATACGCAGTATTTT.

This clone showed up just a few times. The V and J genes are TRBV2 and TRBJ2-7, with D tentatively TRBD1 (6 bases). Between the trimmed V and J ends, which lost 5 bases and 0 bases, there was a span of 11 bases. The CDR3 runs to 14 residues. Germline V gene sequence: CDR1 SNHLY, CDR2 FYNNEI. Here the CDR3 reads CASSWTASSYEQYF. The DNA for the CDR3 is TGTGCCAGCAGTTGGACAGCCAGCTCCTACGAGCAGTACTTC.

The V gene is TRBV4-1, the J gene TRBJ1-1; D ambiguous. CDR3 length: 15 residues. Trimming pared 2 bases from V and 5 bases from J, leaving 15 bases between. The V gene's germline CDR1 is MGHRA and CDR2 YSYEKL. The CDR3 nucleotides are TGCGCCAGCAGCCAAACTGGGCCGCGCGGGACTGAAGCTTTCTTT. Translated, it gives CASSQTGPRGTEAFF.

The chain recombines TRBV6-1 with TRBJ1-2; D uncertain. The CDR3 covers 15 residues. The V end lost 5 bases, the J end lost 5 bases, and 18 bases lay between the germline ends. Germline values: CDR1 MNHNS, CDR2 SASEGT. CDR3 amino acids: CASSIRHREAYGYTF. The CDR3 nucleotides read TGTGCCAGCAGTATTCGACACCGGGAGGCTTATGGCTACACCTTC.

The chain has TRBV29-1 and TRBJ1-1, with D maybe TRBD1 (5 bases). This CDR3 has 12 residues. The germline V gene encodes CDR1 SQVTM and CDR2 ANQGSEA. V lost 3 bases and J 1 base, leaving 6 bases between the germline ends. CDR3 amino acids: CSVDTGNTEAFF. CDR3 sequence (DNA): TGCAGCGTTGATACAGGGAACACTGAAGCTTTCTTT.

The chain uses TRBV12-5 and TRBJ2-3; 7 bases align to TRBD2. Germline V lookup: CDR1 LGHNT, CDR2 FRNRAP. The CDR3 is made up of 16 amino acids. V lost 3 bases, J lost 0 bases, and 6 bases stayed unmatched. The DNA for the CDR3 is TGTGCTAGTGGTTTTGACAGCGGGGCCAGCACAGATACGCAGTATTTT. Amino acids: CASGFDSGASTDTQYF.

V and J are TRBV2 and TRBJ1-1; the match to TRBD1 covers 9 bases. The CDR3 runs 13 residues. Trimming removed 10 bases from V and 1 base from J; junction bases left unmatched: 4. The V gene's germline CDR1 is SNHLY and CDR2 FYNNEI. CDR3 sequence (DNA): TGTGCCATACCGGGACAGGGGAACACTGAAGCTTTCTTT. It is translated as CAIPGQGNTEAFF.

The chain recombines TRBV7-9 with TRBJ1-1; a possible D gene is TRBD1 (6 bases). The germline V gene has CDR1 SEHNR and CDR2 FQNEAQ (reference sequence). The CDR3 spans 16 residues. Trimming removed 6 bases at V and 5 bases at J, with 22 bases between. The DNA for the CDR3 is TGTGCCAGCAGACCAAATACACAGGGCCCTCTAACTGAAGCTTTCTTT. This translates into CASRPNTQGPLTEAFF.

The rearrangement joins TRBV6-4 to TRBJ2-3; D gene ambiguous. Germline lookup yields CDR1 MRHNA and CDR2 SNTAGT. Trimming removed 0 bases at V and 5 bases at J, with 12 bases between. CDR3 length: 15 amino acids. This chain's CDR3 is CASSDSSYPGDTQYF. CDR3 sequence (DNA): TGTGCCAGCAGTGACTCGAGCTACCCAGGAGATACGCAGTATTTT.

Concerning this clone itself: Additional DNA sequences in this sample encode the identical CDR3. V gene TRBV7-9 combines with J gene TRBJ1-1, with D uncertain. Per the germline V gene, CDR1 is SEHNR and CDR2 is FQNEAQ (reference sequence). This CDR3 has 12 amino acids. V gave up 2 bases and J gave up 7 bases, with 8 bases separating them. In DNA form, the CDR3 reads TGTGCCAGCAGCTTATCCGTGAGTGAAGCTTTCTTT. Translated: CASSLSVSEAFF.

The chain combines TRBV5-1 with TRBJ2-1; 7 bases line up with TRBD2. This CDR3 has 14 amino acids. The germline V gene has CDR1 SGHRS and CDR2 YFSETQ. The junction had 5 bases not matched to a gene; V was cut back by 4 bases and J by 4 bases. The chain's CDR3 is CASSVAGPYNEQFF. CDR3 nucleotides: TGCGCCAGCAGCGTAGCGGGTCCGTACAATGAGCAGTTCTTC.

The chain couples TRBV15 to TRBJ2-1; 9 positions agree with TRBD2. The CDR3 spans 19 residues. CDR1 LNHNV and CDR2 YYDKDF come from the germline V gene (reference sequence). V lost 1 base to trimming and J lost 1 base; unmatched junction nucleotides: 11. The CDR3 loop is CATSRGAGGGSLSYNEQFF. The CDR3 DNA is TGTGCCACCAGCAGAGGTGCGGGAGGGGGGTCTTTATCCTACAATGAGCAGTTCTTC.

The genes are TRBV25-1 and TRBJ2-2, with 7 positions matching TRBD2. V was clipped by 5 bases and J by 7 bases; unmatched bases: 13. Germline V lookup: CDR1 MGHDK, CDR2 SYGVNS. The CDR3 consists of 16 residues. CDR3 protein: CASSPSGRGVNGELFF. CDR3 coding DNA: TGTGCCAGCAGTCCATCAGGTCGGGGGGTAAACGGGGAGCTGTTTTTT.

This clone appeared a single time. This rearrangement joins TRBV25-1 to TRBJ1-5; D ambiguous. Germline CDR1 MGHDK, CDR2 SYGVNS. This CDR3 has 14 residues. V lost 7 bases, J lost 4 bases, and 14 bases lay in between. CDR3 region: CASTPDSANQPQHF. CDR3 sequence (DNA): TGTGCCAGCACTCCGGACTCGGCTAATCAGCCCCAGCATTTT.